The 27 T cell receptor beta chains given below trace back to one sample, sequenced in a study of CD8 T cells in ankylosing spondylitis. General study findings and limits: A TCR beta motif made of several highly homologous variants seemed typical of ankylosing spondylitis blood.

TCRdb reanalysed the 5' RACE reads using MiXCR and keeps one entry per CDR3 protein. The sample includes around 490,000 distinct CDR3 sequences, approximately 5% seen only once; the top ten take around 3.6%. These receptors have no identified antigens. The sequencing sample was made of blood, either unsorted or a sorted T cell fraction (not recorded which). The receptors derive from a male donor with ankylosing spondylitis.

This clonotype has at least ten counts. The genes are TRBV28 and TRBJ2-3, with TRBD2 matching over 10 bases. CDR3 size: 16 residues. V lost 5 bases, J lost 1 base, and 6 bases stayed unmatched. Germline-derived CDR1 and CDR2 are MDHEN and SYDVKM. The DNA for the CDR3 is TGTGCCAGCAGTCCCGCTAGCGGGAGAGGCACAGATACGCAGTATTTT. It is translated as CASSPASGRGTDTQYF.

This clonotype appeared many times. The rearrangement links TRBV20-1 to TRBJ1-1, with 10 bases identical to TRBD1. Germline CDR1 is DFQATT and CDR2 is SNEGSKA (reference sequence). V lost 4 bases, J lost 6 bases, and 5 bases stayed unmatched. This CDR3 is built from 13 residues. In nucleotides, the CDR3 is TGCAGTGCTATTCGACAGGGGGCATCTGAAGCTTTCTTT. This translates into CSAIRQGASEAFF.

This clonotype was recorded many times. J is TRBJ2-3 and V is TRBV2; D may be TRBD2 (7 bases). Trimming removed 7 bases at V and 4 bases at J, with 21 bases between. Germline V gene data show CDR1 as SNHLY and CDR2 as FYNNEI. CDR3 size: 16 residues. The DNA for the CDR3 is TGTGCCAGCACCTTCGGGGGCGGGAGTAACGCAGATACGCAGTATTTT. This encodes CASTFGGGSNADTQYF.

This clonotype was seen many times. The chain joins TRBV10-3 to TRBJ2-2; possibly TRBD2 for D (6 bases). This CDR3 is 15 amino acids long. Looked up from germline, CDR1 is ENHRY and CDR2 is SYGVKD. V lost 6 bases and J 0 bases, leaving 11 bases between the germline ends. CDR3 in DNA: TGTGCCATCAGAAACGGGGGACCGAACACCGGGGAGCTGTTTTTT. Translated: CAIRNGGPNTGELFF.

This clonotype was seen many times. This chain links TRBV9 with TRBJ1-1; TRBD1 is a possible D gene (6 bases). The ends were cut back, 2 bases at V and 4 bases at J, with 12 bases in the middle. The CDR3 has 14 amino acids. CDR1 and CDR2 from the germline V gene are SGDLS and YYNGEE. DNA for the CDR3: TGTGCCAGCAGCGTGGGGGGGCCAAGCACTGAAGCTTTCTTT. Translating gives CASSVGGPSTEAFF.

This clonotype has a count of ten or more. The chain couples TRBV29-1 to TRBJ2-5; 10 bases line up with TRBD2. The CDR3 sequence is 16 residues long. Trimming cost V 6 bases and J 4 bases; bases outside gene matches: 14. From germline, CDR1 is SQVTM and CDR2 ANQGSEA. This CDR3 is CSVTPFGLAGVETQYF. The CDR3 nucleotides are TGCAGCGTCACCCCGTTCGGGCTAGCGGGAGTAGAGACCCAGTACTTC. Looking up the rest from reference TRBV29-1 and TRBJ2-5 gives the full variable domain: SAVISQKPSRDICQRGTSLTIQCQVDSQVTMMFWYRQQPGQSLTLIATANQGSEATYESGFVIDKFPISRPNLTFSTLTVSNMSPEDSSIYLCSVTPFGLAGVETQYFGPGTRLLVL.

This clonotype was seen at least ten times. The CDR3 region is CASKTKSSYEQYF. The CDR3 nucleotides read TGTGCCAGCAAAACCAAGAGCTCCTACGAGCAGTACTTC. This chain links TRBV28 with TRBJ2-7; D is undetermined. CDR3 length equals 13 residues. Trimming pared 7 bases from V and 0 bases from J, leaving 10 bases between. Germline values: CDR1 MDHEN, CDR2 SYDVKM.

Ten or more counts support this clonotype. The chain uses TRBV5-1 and TRBJ2-5; 7 nucleotides line up with TRBD2. Trimming took 0 bases from V and 0 from J; bases not matched to a gene: 2. The CDR3 is 15 residues long. Germline CDR1 SGHRS, CDR2 YFSETQ. CDR3 amino acids: CASSLVGTNQETQYF. CDR3 in DNA: TGCGCCAGCAGCTTGGTCGGGACTAACCAAGAGACCCAGTACTTC.

This clonotype was detected ten times or more. This chain links TRBV27 with TRBJ1-2; 7 nucleotides agree with TRBD1. Germline CDR1 and CDR2: MNHEY and SMNVEV (reference sequence). V shed 3 bases, J shed 4 bases, and the junction held 5 bases outside the gene matches. There are 14 residues in the CDR3. The CDR3 loop reads CASSFRQGGYGYTF. CDR3 DNA sequence: TGTGCCAGCAGTTTCCGACAGGGTGGCTATGGCTACACCTTC.

The chain links TRBV7-9 to TRBJ2-5; D remains ambiguous. Trimming shortened V by 5 bases and J by 5 bases, and 15 bases separated the two germline ends. This CDR3 is built from 14 residues. Germline CDR1 is SEHNR and CDR2 is FQNEAQ (reference sequence). In DNA form, the CDR3 reads TGTGCCAGCAGCGGCGGACCGAGTCGGGAGACCCAGTACTTC. Its translation: CASSGGPSRETQYF. The full variable domain, completed using reference TRBV7-9 and TRBJ2-5, is DTGVSQNPRHKITKRGQNVTFRCDPISEHNRLYWYRQTLGQGPEFLTYFQNEAQLEKSRLLSDRFSAERPKGSFSTLEIQRTEQGDSAMYLCASSGGPSRETQYFGPGTRLLVL.

This clonotype was observed a handful of times. The chain carries TRBV7-8 and TRBJ2-3; D gene uncertain. Trimming cost V 2 bases and J 6 bases, with 12 bases left between them. This CDR3 is built from 14 residues. Per the germline V gene, CDR1 is SGHVS and CDR2 is FQNEAQ. Here the CDR3 DNA reads TGTGCCAGCAGCTTACTCGGTTCCGCGGATACGCAGTATTTT. It translates to CASSLLGSADTQYF.

Many counts were recorded for this clonotype. The V call is TRBV6-6, the J call TRBJ1-6; unclear D gene. CDR1 and CDR2 (germline): MNHNY, SVGAGI (reference sequence). V dropped 8 bases and J dropped 0 bases, with 17 bases sitting between them. The CDR3 contains 17 residues. CDR3 residues: CASSQTWGFSYNSPLHF. The CDR3 coding sequence is TGTGCCAGCTCCCAGACCTGGGGATTCTCCTATAATTCACCCCTCCACTTT.

This clonotype was counted at least ten times. The chain has TRBV6-2 or TRBV6-3 and TRBJ2-7; no firm D call. The CDR3 is made up of 12 amino acids. V lost 5 bases and J 4 bases, leaving 9 bases between the germline ends. Germline V gene lookup returns CDR1 MNHEY and CDR2 SVGEGT. CDR3 sequence reads: CASSKPSYEQYF. The CDR3 DNA reads TGTGCCAGCAGTAAGCCTAGTTACGAGCAGTACTTC.

Ten or more counts support this clonotype. The chain carries TRBV28 and TRBJ2-2; 8 nucleotides align to TRBD1. CDR3 length equals 14 residues. V shed 9 bases and J 8 bases; nucleotides not matched to a gene: 11. The germline gives CDR1 MDHEN, CDR2 SYDVKM. The CDR3: CASLRTGIEGELFF. The CDR3 DNA reads TGTGCCAGTCTCCGGACAGGGATAGAGGGGGAGCTGTTTTTT.

With respect to this clonotype: A single base separates this from a much larger clone, so it may be a read error. The chain joins TRBV29-1 to TRBJ2-2, with 10 bases fitting TRBD2. V shed 4 bases, J shed 9 bases, and the junction held 5 bases outside the gene matches. The germline gives CDR1 SQVTM, CDR2 ANQGSEA. This CDR3 region has 13 residues. CDR3 coding DNA: TGCAGCGTTGGGACTAGCGGAGTCCGGGAGCTGTTTTTT. Translation gives CSVGTSGVRELFF.

This clonotype was detected many times. This sequence joins TRBV12-3 or TRBV12-4 and TRBJ2-2; TRBD1 matches 10 bases. Unmatched junction bases numbered 5, after V lost 6 bases and J lost 7 bases. The CDR3 has 14 amino acids. The CDR3 nucleotides read TGTGCCAGCAGCCCCGGGACAGGGGTCGGGGAGCTGTTTTTT. It encodes CASSPGTGVGELFF.

This clonotype came up many times. The rearrangement links TRBV5-1 to TRBJ1-2; 8 bases fit TRBD1. V shed 2 bases, J shed 3 bases, and the junction held 15 bases outside the gene matches. The CDR3 loop spans 18 amino acids. CDR1 and CDR2 (germline): SGHRS, YFSETQ. DNA of the CDR3: TGCGCCAGCAGCTTACCATTCGAGCGGACAGGGCGAGACTATGGCTACACCTTC. It translates to CASSLPFERTGRDYGYTF.

This clonotype was counted ten times or more. V and J are TRBV5-5 and TRBJ2-1; D is undetermined. This CDR3 is 17 amino acids long. Germline CDR1 reads SGHKS; CDR2 reads YYEKEE (reference sequence). V was clipped by 0 bases and J by 0 bases, with 13 bases between them. CDR3 in DNA: TGTGCCAGCAGCTTGGGCCGAAGCGCTAGCTCCTACAATGAGCAGTTCTTC. This sequence encodes CASSLGRSASSYNEQFF.

This clonotype was detected many times. The V gene is TRBV6-1, the J gene TRBJ1-6; unclear D gene. The V end was cut by 8 bases, the J end by 7 bases, with 18 bases between. The CDR3 is 15 residues long. Germline V gives CDR1 MNHNS, CDR2 SASEGT. The CDR3 sequence is CASGWALVWNSPLHF. The CDR3 DNA is TGTGCCAGCGGATGGGCCCTGGTGTGGAATTCACCCCTCCACTTT.

This clonotype was detected ten times or more. The rearrangement uses TRBV4-3 and TRBJ1-6; no definite D call. V shed 0 bases and J shed 9 bases, with 12 bases lying between them. Germline V gives CDR1 LGHNA, CDR2 YSLEER. The CDR3 is 15 amino acids. CDR3 region: CASSQDFGILSPLHF. The CDR3 bases are TGCGCCAGCAGCCAAGATTTCGGGATACTTTCACCCCTCCACTTT.

This clonotype came up many times. The J gene is TRBJ1-3, the V gene TRBV7-8; D gene ambiguous. The CDR3 has 14 residues. CDR1 is SGHVS, CDR2 FQNEAQ, per germline. Trimming took off 1 base at V and 4 bases at J, with 8 bases between the two ends. Written as DNA, the CDR3 is TGTGCCAGCAGCTTAGAGGGAGTCGGAAACACCATATATTTT. Residues: CASSLEGVGNTIYF.

This clonotype was seen many times. V usage is TRBV5-1 and J usage is TRBJ2-1, with TRBD2 matching 11 bases. Germline V gene lookup returns CDR1 SGHRS and CDR2 YFSETQ. Trimming removed 9 bases from V and 5 bases from J; junction bases left unmatched: 7. This CDR3 has 14 residues. The CDR3 DNA reads as TGCGCCACCAAGGGACTAGCGGTGAACAATGAGCAGTTCTTC. This translates into CATKGLAVNNEQFF.

This clonotype was counted many times. The chain joins TRBV15 to TRBJ2-7; D may be TRBD1 or TRBD2 (5 bases each). The V gene's germline CDR1 is LNHNV and CDR2 YYDKDF (reference sequence). The V end was cut by 1 base, the J end by 2 bases, with 12 bases between. The CDR3 is 15 residues long. In DNA form, the CDR3 reads TGTGCCACCAGCAGAGGCCGGGACGCAACCTACGAGCAGTACTTC. Translation: CATSRGRDATYEQYF.

This clonotype was counted many times. The CDR3: CASSFAVGQGQETQYF. CDR3 nucleotides: TGTGCCAGCAGCTTTGCCGTCGGACAGGGCCAAGAGACCCAGTACTTC. The chain couples TRBV7-9 to TRBJ2-5; TRBD1 aligns across 8 bases. The CDR3 length is 16 residues. With V trimmed by 3 bases and J by 1 base, 7 bases remained unmatched. Per the germline V gene, CDR1 is SEHNR and CDR2 is FQNEAQ (reference sequence).

In this sample, this clonotype turned up many times. The genes are TRBV20-1 and TRBJ2-2; 13 bases match TRBD2. The CDR3 totals 17 residues. Germline V gives CDR1 DFQATT, CDR2 SNEGSKA (reference sequence). J lost 5 bases, V lost 0 bases, and 6 bases had no gene match. The CDR3 sequence: CSARDLPGLAGTGELFF. The CDR3 DNA is TGCAGTGCTAGAGACCTCCCGGGACTAGCGGGAACCGGGGAGCTGTTTTTT.

This clonotype was seen repeatedly, ten times or more. The V gene is TRBV20-1, the J gene TRBJ1-1; a possible D gene is TRBD1 (6 bases). The CDR3 runs 12 residues. Germline V lookup: CDR1 DFQATT, CDR2 SNEGSKA (reference sequence). The V end was cut by 5 bases, the J end by 1 base, with 8 bases between. The CDR3 protein is CSAAQGNTEAFF. CDR3 bases: TGCAGTGCTGCACAGGGGAACACTGAAGCTTTCTTT.

In its sample, this clonotype was seen a few times. The V and J genes are TRBV5-1 and TRBJ2-2; TRBD1 or TRBD2 may be the D gene (5 bases each). The CDR3 is 14 amino acids. Germline V lookup: CDR1 SGHRS, CDR2 YFSETQ. V shed 1 base and J shed 3 bases, with 7 bases lying between them. The CDR3 region is CASSLSGHTGELFF. The DNA of the CDR3 is TGCGCCAGCAGCTTGTCGGGGCACACCGGGGAGCTGTTTTTT.